This T cell receptor (beta chain) was sequenced during a study of blood T cell repertoires in COVID-19 (dated by TCRdb to about 2020). For the study in its entirety: The collaborator samples originated in the United States, Italy and Spain and spanned the acute and convalescent phases of COVID-19. The material from the prospective study consisted of cDNA or gDNA derived from T cells, B-cell-depleted T cells, or PBMCs. The dataset comprised deeply sampled blood TCRbeta repertoires from subjects exposed to, actively infected with, or recovered from COVID-19. The repertoires were released in a freely available public database meant as a resource for research on the immune response to SARS-CoV-2. The samples were drawn from the first 160 participants of the ongoing ImmuneRACE study and from under 1,500 subjects provided by 6 global collaborators. The sample metadata nearly always contained a de-identified subject ID, COVID-19 status, age in years and sex. Where HLA class I and class II types were available, the types were taken from metadata supplied by the sample provider, not from assay-based typing. General study outcomes and caveats: The quantity of clinical and demographic metadata differed by source and by participant and was supplied without curation.

Each collaborating institution followed its own protocols to collect whole blood in K2EDTA tubes. Collaborator samples were shipped for TCRbeta analysis as frozen whole blood, isolated PBMCs, or DNA extracted from either sample type. TCRbeta CDR3 regions were amplified from genomic DNA using the immunoSEQ Assay, a bias-controlled multiplex PCR. Under the source paper's analysis protocol: Within the assay, amplification of reference gene primers was used to estimate how many nucleated cells each sample contained. To quantify the absolute abundance of each unique TCRbeta CDR3 rearrangement, sequence reads were collapsed and filtered. Productive Simpson clonality was computed per sample as the square root of Simpson's diversity index over productive rearrangements. The immuneACCESS repertoire file appears here via TCRdb, limited to in-frame rearrangements. These files lack a portion of the clones; in checked studies, under half of the deficit traces to unresolved V genes, and the cause of the others is not known. That table is the source of V, J and clone size, and D and trimming were worked out from the DNA. For this sample the table gives a few hundred thousand clones, of which around 80% were detected only once. The ten largest clonotypes hold around 13% of the sample.

As to this clone: The antigen it recognizes is unknown. Qualities for individual bases were not recorded, and no much larger clone is one base off.

Reading from cysteine to phenylalanine, the CDR3 counts 14 amino acids. The kept DNA is CDR3 alone, 42 bases in frame from the first base. The V and J ends are trimmed by 1 base and 4 bases, leaving 10 bases between them. CDR1 is given as LGHNA and CDR2 as YNFKEQ, both from the germline V gene. The receptor comes from a human donor in a cohort sampled during active COVID-19. The chain uses TRBV4-2 and TRBJ1-2; D gene: possibly TRBD1, on 5 matching bases. Sequenced: peripheral blood. The encoded CDR3 is CASSQVGQGYGYTF. The DNA sequence follows: TGTGCCAGCAGCCAAGTAGGTCAGGGCTATGGCTACACCTTC.